This is a list of T cell receptor beta chains from one sample in a study of cytomegalovirus exposure and HLA in healthy donors. Using immunoSEQ multiplex PCR, the repertoire was profiled, and TCRdb retains in-frame clones only, with some absent. The table has 150,000 to 200,000 clones, approximately 59% seen once. The material sequenced was PBMCs. The receptors here all came from a middle-aged man in good health and CMV-seronegative. The CDR3 runs from the conserved cysteine through the conserved F or W. The order of the fields is V gene, D gene, J gene, CDR3 protein, CDR3 DNA. A D gene is named only where the DNA matches it firmly.

V: TRBV14
D: TRBD1
J: TRBJ1-1
CDR3: CASSQGQGRTEAFF
DNA: TGTGCCAGCAGCCAAGGACAGGGGAGGACTGAAGCTTTCTTT

V: TRBV14
D: .
J: TRBJ1-3
CDR3: CASSQDLGADGNTIYF
DNA: TGTGCCAGCAGCCAAGATCTGGGGGCCGATGGAAACACCATATATTTT

V: TRBV5-1
D: TRBD1
J: TRBJ2-4
CDR3: CASSKQGAKNIQYF
DNA: TGCGCCAGCAGTAAACAGGGGGCCAAAAACATTCAGTACTTC

V: TRBV5-1
D: .
J: TRBJ1-2
CDR3: CASSLAQGIGYGYTF
DNA: TGCGCCAGCAGCTTGGCCCAGGGGATTGGGTATGGCTACACCTTC

V: TRBV6-5
D: .
J: TRBJ2-3
CDR3: CASSPDWTDTQYF
DNA: TGTGCCAGCAGTCCGGACTGGACAGATACGCAGTATTTT

V: TRBV7-8
D: .
J: TRBJ2-1
CDR3: CASSVRDWLYNEQFF
DNA: TGTGCCAGCAGCGTCCGGGACTGGTTATACAATGAGCAGTTCTTC

V: TRBV7-9
D: TRBD2
J: TRBJ2-7
CDR3: CSSSLRELAGDTYEQYF
DNA: TGTTCCAGCAGCTTAAGGGAACTAGCGGGGGATACCTACGAGCAGTACTTC

V: TRBV7-2
D: TRBD1
J: TRBJ2-4
CDR3: CASSPGTADQNIQYF
DNA: TGTGCCAGCAGCCCTGGGACAGCGGACCAAAACATTCAGTACTTC

V: TRBV18
D: TRBD1
J: TRBJ2-7
CDR3: CASSRGQGYEQYF
DNA: TGTGCCAGCTCACGAGGACAGGGCTACGAGCAGTACTTC

V: TRBV7-8
D: TRBD2
J: TRBJ2-1
CDR3: CASRDRGGEGYNEQFF
DNA: TGTGCCAGCAGAGATCGGGGGGGTGAGGGTTACAATGAGCAGTTCTTC

V: TRBV2
D: .
J: TRBJ2-5
CDR3: CASNTRETQYF
DNA: TGTGCCAGCAACACCAGAGAGACCCAGTACTTC

V: TRBV6-4
D: TRBD1
J: TRBJ2-3
CDR3: CASSPGTGGLDTQYF
DNA: TGTGCCAGCAGCCCCGGGACAGGGGGCCTAGATACGCAGTATTTT

V: TRBV10-2
D: TRBD1
J: TRBJ2-2
CDR3: CATRQGANTGELFF
DNA: TGCGCCACCCGACAGGGGGCGAACACCGGGGAGCTGTTTTTT

V: TRBV25-1
D: .
J: TRBJ2-3
CDR3: CATGTRGTDTQYF
DNA: TGTGCCACCGGAACTAGAGGCACAGATACGCAGTATTTT